The sequence of this T cell receptor beta chain was determined in a study of CD8 T cells in ankylosing spondylitis. TCRdb processed the 5' RACE reads anew with MiXCR; each CDR3 protein has one entry. The sample contains about 140,000 distinct CDR3 sequences, around 7.9% of which appear only once. This clonotype has ten or more counts. Sequencing input: blood, either unsorted or a sorted T cell fraction (not recorded which). This clonotype was sampled from a female donor with ankylosing spondylitis or in good health (not recorded which).

The CDR3 DNA sequence: TGCGCCAGCAGCTCGACAGGGGATCGCTATGGCTACACCTTC. Residues: CASSSTGDRYGYTF. The chain employs TRBV5-1 and TRBJ1-2; 8 nucleotides match TRBD1. Trimming removed 3 bases from V and 4 bases from J; junction bases left unmatched: 5. The CDR3 is 14 residues long. The germline V gene has CDR1 SGHRS and CDR2 YFSETQ.